This TCR beta chain was sequenced for a study of cytomegalovirus exposure and HLA in healthy donors. The CDR3 has 18 amino acids. Between the trimmed V and J ends, which lost 2 bases and 1 base, there was a span of 21 bases. Germline V CDR1 and CDR2: SGHNT, YYREEE (reference sequence). Notes on this clone: Its specificity is unknown.

Study-wide points: Later analysis identified 17,000 or so TCR beta sequences associated with HLA alleles, using a false discovery rate threshold of 0.05.

The PCR used 60 Vbeta and 13 Jbeta primers. TCRdb keeps only in-frame clones here, not all; method: immunoSEQ multiplex PCR. This sample has 170,000 or so clones, with roughly 78% found just once. What was sequenced was PBMCs. The origin of this receptor is a woman aged 40 to 50 in good health and CMV-seronegative. The J gene is TRBJ1-2, the V gene TRBV5-4; D perhaps matches TRBD1 (6 bases). The CDR3 region has the DNA TGTGCCAGCAGCTTCCTTGTAATGGGGGCAGGAAGTAACTATGGCTACACCTTC. Protein sequence: CASSFLVMGAGSNYGYTF.